This TCR beta chain was profiled in a study of blood T cell repertoires in COVID-19. Turning to the study itself: From the United States, Italy and Spain came samples of acute and convalescent COVID-19.

Authors' analysis steps: Amplification with reference gene primers provided the estimates of nucleated cell counts. TCRdb's table, derived via immunoSEQ multiplex PCR, lists solely in-frame clones and lacks some. That table gives V, J and clone size, and the DNA gave D and trimming. Among 250,000 or so clones, approximately 83% were seen once, and the ten largest hold around 2%. The V end lost 6 bases, the J end lost 4 bases, and 7 bases lay between the germline ends. CDR3 size: 11 residues. The germline V gene encodes CDR1 SQVTM and CDR2 ANQGSEA. The specimen sequenced was peripheral blood. The chain is built from TRBV29-1 and TRBJ2-1, with D tentatively TRBD1 (5 bases). This TCR was sampled from a man aged 25-45 years who had recovered from COVID-19. DNA of the CDR3: TGCAGCGTGACAGTTTACAATGAGCAGTTCTTC. It codes for CSVTVYNEQFF.